The 7 T cell receptor beta chains presented below share a single source sample, sequenced in a study of OX40 agonist ivuxolimab in advanced cancers. Profiling relied on immunoSEQ multiplex PCR, and the TCRdb table lists in-frame clones only, not all of them. The table has some 45,000 clones, about 89% seen once. The sample consisted of CD4+ or CD8+ T cells sorted from blood, taken in a trial of the OX40 agonist ivuxolimab. These receptors were obtained from an adult with an advanced solid tumor such as melanoma, head and neck, liver or kidney cancer.

This chain uses TRBV6-1 with TRBJ1-6, with unresolved D. CDR1 and CDR2 (germline): MNHNS, SASEGT. The CDR3 has 17 residues. Trimming left V 1 base short and J 9 bases short, with 19 bases between. CDR3 sequence reads: CASSEVLEGRRPSPLHF. Written as DNA, the CDR3 is TGTGCCAGCAGTGAAGTGCTGGAAGGCAGGCGACCTTCACCCCTCCACTTT.

In its sample, this clone was seen a few times. V is TRBV6-4 and J is TRBJ2-3; 13 nucleotides align to TRBD2. The germline gives CDR1 MRHNA, CDR2 SNTAGT. Trimming took 4 bases from V and 5 from J; bases not matched to a gene: 3. The CDR3 has 15 residues. CDR3 coding DNA: TGTGCCAGCAGTGCGACTAGCGGGGGGCTAGATACGCAGTATTTT. Protein sequence: CASSATSGGLDTQYF.

The V and J genes are TRBV27 and TRBJ1-5; no reliable D call. Between the trimmed V and J ends, which lost 3 bases and 1 base, there was a span of 4 bases. Germline CDR1 MNHEY, CDR2 SMNVEV (reference sequence). The CDR3 sequence is 13 residues long. As DNA, the CDR3 is TGTGCCAGCAGTTTCGCGAGCAATCAGCCCCAGCATTTT. As protein: CASSFASNQPQHF.

This chain connects TRBV27 to TRBJ2-7; 7 bases line up with TRBD1. V shed 6 bases and J 7 bases; nucleotides not matched to a gene: 12. Germline V gene lookup returns CDR1 MNHEY and CDR2 SMNVEV (reference sequence). The CDR3 sequence is 14 residues long. The CDR3 bases are TGTGCCAGCAGAAACAGACAGGGCTGGGGGGAGCAGTACTTC. Translating it yields CASRNRQGWGEQYF.

This chain connects TRBV5-1 to TRBJ2-2; D call uncertain. CDR1 is SGHRS and CDR2 is YFSETQ in the germline V gene. CDR3 length: 17 residues. V was trimmed by 0 bases and J by 0 bases, leaving 12 bases between them. DNA for the CDR3: TGCGCCAGCAGCTTGGCCGGGCCAGCCGCGAACACCGGGGAGCTGTTTTTT. Translation: CASSLAGPAANTGELFF. The full variable domain, rest sourced from reference TRBV5-1 and TRBJ2-2, is KAGVTQTPRYLIKTRGQQVTLSCSPISGHRSVSWYQQTPGQGLQFLFEYFSETQRNKGNFPGRFSGRQFSNSRSEMNVSTLELGDSALYLCASSLAGPAANTGELFFGEGSRLTVL.

This chain links TRBV29-1 with TRBJ2-1; TRBD2 aligns across 8 bases. This CDR3 contains 14 residues. Germline trimming cut 4 bases from V and 2 bases from J; bases unmatched to any gene: 4. In germline, CDR1 is SQVTM, CDR2 ANQGSEA. Here the CDR3 reads CSVGGTSPYNEQFF. The CDR3 DNA reads as TGCAGCGTTGGGGGGACTAGTCCCTACAATGAGCAGTTCTTC.

The V call is TRBV9, the J call TRBJ2-3; 10 nucleotides match TRBD2. Germline V CDR1 and CDR2: SGDLS, YYNGEE. This CDR3 has 16 amino acids. V lost 6 bases, J lost 0 bases, and 7 bases stayed unmatched. CDR3 bases: TGTGCCAGCACCGAGGGACTAGCGCGGAGCACAGATACGCAGTATTTT. Amino acid sequence: CASTEGLARSTDTQYF.